This T cell receptor beta chain was sequenced in a study of a mutant IDH1 vaccine in newly diagnosed glioma. Across the whole study: In the visit schedule, V12 fell in week 35, while V13 fell in week 47. Findings and limits, study-wide: The occurrence of vaccine-induced immune responses was seen in around 94% of patients.

A remark on this clone: Antigen unknown.

Clones were sequenced by immunoSEQ multiplex PCR, and TCRdb holds only the in-frame ones, with some missing. Of 30,000 to 35,000 clones in the sample, more than 70% are singletons; the top ten hold roughly 2%. CDR3 length: 16 amino acids. V lost 3 bases and J lost 0, with 12 bases in between. Germline V gene lookup returns CDR1 SGHVS and CDR2 FQNEAQ. Indicated time point: week 47, end of study. In every dose of vaccine, 300 ug of mutant IDH1 20-mer peptide was given alongside topical imiquimod. Sequences were derived from PBMCs, sampled from a glioma patient whose treatment included an IDH1 peptide vaccine. The sequence was collected from a man in his forties with glioma. The rearrangement joins TRBV7-8 to TRBJ2-1; D gene uncertain. The CDR3 sequence: CASSLGLRSSYNEQFF. The DNA of the CDR3 is TGTGCCAGCAGCTTGGGCCTTCGTAGCTCCTACAATGAGCAGTTCTTC.